Below are 23 T cell receptor beta chains sequenced from a single sample in a study of T cells in Graves' hyperthyroidism and ophthalmopathy. The TCR beta CDR3 regions underwent amplification using RNA transcripts as the source. First-round RT-PCR targeting the TCR CDR3 was performed with the HTBI primer set. TCRdb ran MiXCR on the multiplex PCR reads and lists one entry per CDR3 protein. The sample consists of around 520,000 distinct CDR3 sequences, approximately 15% of them appearing once. Input material: blood. The origin of the receptors is a woman aged 18-30 years with Graves' hyperthyroidism.

This chain joins TRBV7-3 and TRBJ2-1, with 8 bases matching TRBD2. Germline values: CDR1 SGHTA, CDR2 FQGTGA. V shed 5 bases and J 8 bases; nucleotides not matched to a gene: 11. This CDR3 comprises 15 residues. CDR3 in amino acids: CASSDGLAVGDEQFF. The CDR3 coding sequence is TGTGCCAGCAGCGATGGACTAGCTGTGGGAGATGAGCAGTTCTTC.

CDR3 nucleotides: TGTGCCAGCATGACAAGTTTTACGCCTAGCACAGATACGCAGTATTTT. Translating gives CASMTSFTPSTDTQYF. This chain links TRBV25-1 with TRBJ2-3; D uncertain. Germline CDR1 is MGHDK and CDR2 is SYGVNS. There are 16 residues in the CDR3. Trimming stripped 7 bases from V and 0 bases from J, with 17 bases between.

This clonotype was picked up many times. The chain couples TRBV12-3 or TRBV12-4 to TRBJ2-3; the D gene is possibly TRBD2 (5 bases). Trimming pared 3 bases from V and 5 bases from J, leaving 12 bases between. This CDR3 is built from 14 residues. This CDR3 reads CASSLPGLVDTQYF. In DNA form, the CDR3 reads TGTGCCAGCAGTTTGCCTGGACTTGTAGATACGCAGTATTTT.

V gene TRBV24-1 combines with J gene TRBJ2-5, with 15 bases matching TRBD2. Germline V gene data show CDR1 as KGHDR and CDR2 as SFDVKD. V was pared by 2 bases and J by 4 bases, with 4 bases of the junction left unmatched. The CDR3 totals 17 residues. This chain's CDR3 is CATSDSEGLAGGETQYF. The CDR3 DNA reads TGTGCCACCAGTGATTCGGAGGGACTAGCGGGAGGAGAGACCCAGTACTTC.

The CDR3 DNA sequence: TGTGCCAGCAGCCCACGGGACAGGGGGCTTGTCACCGGGGAGCTGTTTTTT. Protein product: CASSPRDRGLVTGELFF. This rearrangement joins TRBV9 to TRBJ2-2, with 12 bases aligning to TRBD1. After removal of 4 bases from V and 4 bases from J, the junction contained 8 bases not matched to a gene. Germline loops: CDR1 SGDLS, CDR2 YYNGEE. The CDR3 sequence is 17 residues long.

V usage is TRBV11-2 and J usage is TRBJ2-7; 12 bases map to TRBD2. The CDR3 spans 15 residues. V dropped 1 base and J dropped 7; count of bases not matched to a gene: 5. Germline CDR1 is SGHAT and CDR2 is FQNNGV. The CDR3 protein is CASSLGLAGVREQYF. DNA for the CDR3: TGTGCCAGCAGCTTAGGACTAGCGGGAGTAAGGGAGCAGTACTTC.

This clonotype showed up many times. The rearrangement links TRBV6-1 to TRBJ2-3; 7 bases match TRBD1. The CDR3 has 14 amino acids. Germline V CDR1 and CDR2: MNHNS, SASEGT. The V gene end was trimmed by 8 bases and the J gene end by 2 bases; junction bases not matched to a gene: 7. This CDR3 is CASAGQVHTDTQYF. In DNA, the CDR3 is TGTGCCAGCGCCGGACAGGTACACACAGATACGCAGTATTTT.

The chain has TRBV20-1 and TRBJ2-4, with a weak D call TRBD1 (5 bases). The CDR3 spans 14 residues. The V gene's germline CDR1 is DFQATT and CDR2 SNEGSKA (reference sequence). The V end lost 6 bases, the J end lost 7 bases, and 19 bases lay between the germline ends. The CDR3 nucleotides are TGCAGTGCCGAAACCGGACAAGCCGGGAACATTCAGTACTTC. Amino acid sequence: CSAETGQAGNIQYF.

The table lists this clonotype with many counts. The V call is TRBV5-1, the J call TRBJ1-6; the D gene is possibly TRBD1 (5 bases). The CDR3 is 14 amino acids. Trimming shortened V by 5 bases and J by 5 bases, and 11 bases separated the two germline ends. Per germline, CDR1 SGHRS and CDR2 YFSETQ. In DNA, the CDR3 is TGCGCCAGCAGTGTCATACAGGATAATTCACCCCTCCACTTT. It specifies CASSVIQDNSPLHF.

This clonotype appeared a few times. The CDR3, as DNA: TGTGCCAGCAGTGAAGTGCTAGAGCTCTACGAGCAGTACGTC. It specifies CASSEVLELYEQYV. The J gene is TRBJ2-7, the V gene TRBV2; D is unclear. Germline assignment: CDR1 SNHLY and CDR2 FYNNEI. The CDR3 sequence is 14 residues long. Trimming removed 1 base at V and 3 bases at J, with 10 bases between.

This clonotype showed up many times. This chain uses TRBV20-1 with TRBJ2-3; 8 nucleotides line up with TRBD1. This CDR3 spans 13 amino acids. The germline CDR1 and CDR2 sequences are DFQATT and SNEGSKA (reference sequence). The J segment lost 0 bases and the V segment lost 7 bases, leaving 3 bases of the junction unmatched. The CDR3 loop is CSVDRGSTDTQYF. The DNA for the CDR3 is TGCAGTGTTGACAGGGGTAGCACAGATACGCAGTATTTT.

This clonotype was detected ten times or more. V usage is TRBV20-1 and J usage is TRBJ2-7; D perhaps matches TRBD2 (6 bases). Germline V gene lookup returns CDR1 DFQATT and CDR2 SNEGSKA (reference sequence). V lost 7 bases and J 3 bases, leaving 10 bases between the germline ends. CDR3 length: 11 residues. This CDR3 reads CSVGSSYEQYV. CDR3 in DNA: TGCAGTGTCGGGAGCAGCTACGAGCAGTACGTC.

This clonotype was seen many times. V and J are TRBV30 and TRBJ2-1; 12 bases are a match to TRBD2. With 1 base clipped from V and 3 bases from J, the junction kept 4 bases outside the gene matches. Germline-derived CDR1 and CDR2 are GTSNPN and SVGIG (reference sequence). CDR3 length equals 16 residues. The CDR3: CAWSGLAGDLYNEQFF. The CDR3 DNA reads as TGTGCCTGGAGTGGACTAGCGGGAGACCTCTACAATGAGCAGTTCTTC.

This clonotype was observed many times. V usage is TRBV6-2 or TRBV6-3 and J usage is TRBJ2-4; a possible D gene is TRBD2 (6 bases). The CDR3 loop spans 16 amino acids. V lost 0 bases to trimming and J lost 4 bases, with 13 bases between them. The germline gives CDR1 MNHEY, CDR2 SVGEGT. The CDR3 spells CASSYSTGGWKNIQYF. The CDR3 nucleotides are TGTGCCAGCAGTTACTCGACCGGGGGTTGGAAAAACATTCAGTACTTC.

This clonotype has ten or more counts. The rearrangement links TRBV30 to TRBJ2-7; D ambiguous. Germline CDR1 is GTSNPN and CDR2 is SVGIG (reference sequence). Trimming stripped 2 bases from V and 0 bases from J, with 5 bases between. This CDR3 contains 12 residues. CDR3 in amino acids: CAWSPSSYEQYV. The CDR3 bases are TGTGCCTGGAGTCCGAGCTCCTACGAGCAGTACGTC.

V gene TRBV5-1 combines with J gene TRBJ2-3; D is ambiguous. Germline V CDR1 and CDR2: SGHRS, YFSETQ. This CDR3 contains 13 residues. Between the trimmed V and J ends, which lost 0 bases and 3 bases, there was a span of 5 bases. The CDR3 sequence: CASSLEGTDTQYF. The CDR3 nucleotides read TGCGCCAGCAGCTTGGAGGGAACAGATACGCAGTATTTT.

This clonotype was recorded at least ten times. V is TRBV27 and J is TRBJ1-2; D remains ambiguous. The germline V gene encodes CDR1 MNHEY and CDR2 SMNVEV (reference sequence). The CDR3 consists of 13 residues. V was cut by 2 bases and J by 0 bases, with 4 bases left in between. The CDR3 protein is CASSLQANYGYTF. CDR3 coding DNA: TGTGCCAGCAGTTTACAAGCTAACTATGGCTACACCTTC.

In its sample, this clonotype was seen many times. V and J are TRBV7-9 and TRBJ2-1; D remains unclear. The CDR3 loop spans 13 amino acids. CDR1 SEHNR and CDR2 FQNEAQ come from the germline V gene (reference sequence). The V end was cut by 1 base, the J end by 8 bases, with 9 bases between. This CDR3 is CASSLGVTDEQFF. The CDR3 DNA is TGTGCCAGCAGCTTAGGGGTAACGGATGAGCAGTTCTTC.

The CDR3: CASSESEREVTGELFF. The CDR3 DNA reads as TGTGCCAGCAGTGAATCTGAGCGGGAGGTTACCGGGGAGCTGTTTTTT. The chain combines TRBV25-1 with TRBJ2-2, with TRBD2 matching 9 bases. CDR3 length: 16 amino acids. Germline V CDR1 and CDR2: MGHDK, SYGVNS. V lost 1 base and J lost 5; bases outside the gene matches: 5.

This clonotype has more than one count but fewer than ten. The rearrangement links TRBV7-6 to TRBJ2-1, with a possible D match to TRBD2 (7 bases). The germline V gene encodes CDR1 SGHVS and CDR2 FNYEAQ. The V gene lost 3 bases and the J gene lost 10 bases, with 10 bases spanning the gap. The CDR3 loop spans 12 amino acids. The CDR3 sequence: CASSFRGGEQFF. The CDR3 coding sequence is TGTGCCAGCAGCTTTAGGGGGGGAGAGCAGTTCTTC.

This clonotype was counted at least ten times. The V call is TRBV27, the J call TRBJ1-5; D call uncertain. Germline assignment: CDR1 MNHEY and CDR2 SMNVEV (reference sequence). The CDR3 spans 14 residues. Trimming took off 2 bases at V and 4 bases at J, with 9 bases between the two ends. The CDR3 DNA follows: TGTGCCAGCAGTTTAGTCTCCACAAATCAGCCCCAGCATTTT. Residues: CASSLVSTNQPQHF.

In this sample, this clonotype turned up many times. CDR3: CAWSYGSGELFF. The CDR3 nucleotides read TGTGCCTGGAGCTATGGCAGCGGGGAGCTGTTTTTT. The chain carries TRBV30 and TRBJ2-2; D gene uncertain. The CDR3 has 12 amino acids. Between the trimmed V and J ends, which lost 3 bases and 7 bases, there was a span of 9 bases. Germline loops: CDR1 GTSNPN, CDR2 SVGIG (reference sequence).

This clonotype was observed at least ten times. This chain connects TRBV5-6 to TRBJ2-5; D might be TRBD2 (6 bases). The length of the CDR3 is 13 residues. Trimming stripped 5 bases from V and 2 bases from J, with 10 bases between. Germline-derived CDR1 and CDR2 are SGHDT and YYEEEE. The DNA for the CDR3 is TGTGCCAGCAGGTTCGGGAGACAAGAGACCCAGTACTTC. Its protein product is CASRFGRQETQYF. The full variable domain, its missing parts supplied by reference TRBV5-6 and TRBJ2-5, is DAGVTQSPTHLIKTRGQQVTLRCSPKSGHDTVSWYQQALGQGPQFIFQYYEEEERQRGNFPDRFSGHQFPNYSSELNVNALLLGDSALYLCASRFGRQETQYFGPGTRLLVL.